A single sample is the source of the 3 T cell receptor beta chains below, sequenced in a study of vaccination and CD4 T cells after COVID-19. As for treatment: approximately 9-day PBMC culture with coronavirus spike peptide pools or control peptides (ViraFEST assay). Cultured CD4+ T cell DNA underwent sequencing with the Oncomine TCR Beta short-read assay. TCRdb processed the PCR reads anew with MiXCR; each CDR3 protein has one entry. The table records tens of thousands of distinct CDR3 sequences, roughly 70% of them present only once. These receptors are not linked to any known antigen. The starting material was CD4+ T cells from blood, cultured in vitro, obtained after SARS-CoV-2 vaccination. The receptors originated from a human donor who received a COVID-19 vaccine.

CDR3: CASSQVGELFF. CDR3 sequence (DNA): TGTGCCAGCAGCCAAGTTGGGGAGCTGTTTTTT. The chain joins TRBV14 to TRBJ2-2; D uncertain. The V end lost 1 base, the J end lost 8 bases, and 2 bases lay between the germline ends. CDR3 length: 11 residues. CDR1 SGHDN and CDR2 FVKESK come from the germline V gene.

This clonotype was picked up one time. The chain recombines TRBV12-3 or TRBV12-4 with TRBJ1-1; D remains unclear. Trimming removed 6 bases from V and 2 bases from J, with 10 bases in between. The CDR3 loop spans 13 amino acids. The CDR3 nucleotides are TGTGCCAGCAGCCCGAACTCAAACACTGAAGCTTTCTTT. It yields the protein CASSPNSNTEAFF.

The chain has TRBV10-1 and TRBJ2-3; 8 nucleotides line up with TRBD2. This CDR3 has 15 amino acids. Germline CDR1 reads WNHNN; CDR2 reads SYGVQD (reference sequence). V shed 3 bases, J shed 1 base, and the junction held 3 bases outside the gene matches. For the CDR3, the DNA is TGCGCCAGCAGTGAAACTAGCGGACGCACAGATACGCAGTATTTT. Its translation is CASSETSGRTDTQYF.